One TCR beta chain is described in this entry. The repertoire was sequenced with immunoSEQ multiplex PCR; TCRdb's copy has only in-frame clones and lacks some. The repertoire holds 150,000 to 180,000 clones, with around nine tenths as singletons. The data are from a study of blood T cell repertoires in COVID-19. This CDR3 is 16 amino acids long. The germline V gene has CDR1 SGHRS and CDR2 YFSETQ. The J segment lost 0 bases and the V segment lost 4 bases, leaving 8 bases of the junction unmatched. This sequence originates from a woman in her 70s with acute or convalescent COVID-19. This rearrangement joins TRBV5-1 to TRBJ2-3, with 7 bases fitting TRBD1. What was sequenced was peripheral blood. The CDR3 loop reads CASSRAGGTSTDTQYF. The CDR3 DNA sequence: TGCGCCAGCAGCCGGGCAGGGGGAACTAGCACAGATACGCAGTATTTT.